This paragraph reports one T cell receptor (beta chain). The antigen is unknown. The data stem from a study of cytomegalovirus exposure and HLA in healthy donors. The PCR used 60 Vbeta and 13 Jbeta primers. Under the authors' procedure: A later analysis counted 65 million to 80 million unique TCR beta chains, some 11 million shared. Libraries were prepared by immunoSEQ multiplex PCR; TCRdb keeps only in-frame clonotypes and omits some of them. V, J and clone size were drawn from that table, and D and trimming were deduced from the DNA. Among about 110,000 clones, approximately 74% were seen once, and the ten largest hold about 4.2%. Study observations and caveats: A later analysis found most CMV-associated TCR beta chains apparently HLA-restricted. Cytomegalovirus-associated status was assigned to fewer than 200 TCR beta chains.

The clonotype was recovered from a woman between 35 and 50 years old in good health and CMV-seropositive. Sequencing was performed on PBMCs.

CDR3 DNA: TGTGCCAGCAGCTTAGATGGGGGCCCGGAGTTCTTC. This translates into CASSLDGGPEFF. This chain uses TRBV7-2 with TRBJ2-1, with D perhaps matching TRBD1 (6 bases). The germline V and J ends were trimmed by 1 base and 14 bases, with 12 bases remaining between them. This CDR3 has 12 amino acids. Germline assignment: CDR1 SGHTA and CDR2 FQGNSA.